This entry describes one T cell receptor beta chain. Under the authors' procedure: The assay estimated nucleated cells by amplifying reference gene primers. Clones were read by immunoSEQ multiplex PCR, and TCRdb kept only the in-frame ones, dropping some. The DNA gave D and trimming, while V, J and clone size come from that table. The data hold some 170,000 clones, with approximately 79% observed a single time. The sample belongs to a study of blood T cell repertoires in COVID-19. The wider study: Researchers got acute and convalescent COVID-19 samples from the United States, Italy and Spain. From T cells, B-cell-depleted T cells, or PBMCs came the material, which was cDNA or gDNA.

After removal of 3 bases from V and 3 bases from J, the junction contained 6 bases not matched to a gene. The CDR3 sequence is 15 residues long. CDR1 SGHKS and CDR2 YYEKEE come from the germline V gene (reference sequence). The origin of this receptor is a woman aged 65 to 85 with acute or convalescent COVID-19. The material sequenced was peripheral blood. The J gene is TRBJ2-5, the V gene TRBV5-5; 9 bases align to TRBD2. In DNA, the CDR3 is TGTGCCAGCAGCTCCCTAGCGGGAACGGAAGAGACCCAGTACTTC. It encodes CASSSLAGTEETQYF.